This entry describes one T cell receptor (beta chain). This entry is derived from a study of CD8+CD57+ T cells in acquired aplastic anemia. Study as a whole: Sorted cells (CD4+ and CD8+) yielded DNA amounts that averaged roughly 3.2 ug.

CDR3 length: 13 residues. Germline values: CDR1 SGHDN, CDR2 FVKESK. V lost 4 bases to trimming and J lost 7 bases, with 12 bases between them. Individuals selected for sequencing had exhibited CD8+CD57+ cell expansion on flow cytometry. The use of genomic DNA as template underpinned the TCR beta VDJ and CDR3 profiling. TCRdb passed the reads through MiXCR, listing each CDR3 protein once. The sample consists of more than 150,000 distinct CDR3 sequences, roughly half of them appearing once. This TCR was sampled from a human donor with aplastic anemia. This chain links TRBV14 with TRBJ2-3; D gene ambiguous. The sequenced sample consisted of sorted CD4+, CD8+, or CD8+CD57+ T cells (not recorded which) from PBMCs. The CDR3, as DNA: TGTGCCAGCAGCCTTAGGTACCCCTATACGCAGTATTTT. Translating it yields CASSLRYPYTQYF.